These 14 T cell receptor beta chains were all obtained from the same sample, sequenced in a study of shared T cell receptors in the human thymus. Assay: immunoSEQ multiplex PCR; the TCRdb copy retains only in-frame clones and omits some. The sample lists hundreds of thousands of clones; 75% to 90% were seen once. This sample also belongs to another study, concerning human thymus T cells.

The sample was thymocytes. The receptors derive from a girl in the first two years of life with a congenital heart defect.

The chain joins TRBV14 to TRBJ2-5; tentative D call: TRBD2 (5 bases). Between the trimmed V and J ends, which lost 1 base and 5 bases, there was a span of 11 bases. The CDR3 runs to 14 residues. Germline V gene sequence: CDR1 SGHDN, CDR2 FVKESK. The CDR3 loop reads CASSQGSGWETQYF. CDR3 nucleotides: TGTGCCAGCAGCCAAGGTTCGGGGTGGGAGACCCAGTACTTC.

The rearrangement joins TRBV5-5 to TRBJ2-7, with unresolved D. CDR1 and CDR2 from the germline V gene are SGHKS and YYEKEE (reference sequence). The CDR3 is 14 residues long. Trimming stripped 1 base from V and 3 bases from J, with 11 bases between. The CDR3 DNA is TGTGCCAGCAGCTTGACACGGGTAGACTACGAGCAGTACTTC. This sequence encodes CASSLTRVDYEQYF.

The chain recombines TRBV5-5 with TRBJ2-7; TRBD2 is a possible D gene (5 bases). CDR3 length: 17 residues. Trimming took off 0 bases at V and 2 bases at J, with 18 bases between the two ends. Germline CDR1 and CDR2: SGHKS and YYEKEE (reference sequence). The CDR3 loop is CASSLVFRGTATYEQYF. The CDR3 DNA reads as TGTGCCAGCAGCTTGGTATTTCGGGGAACTGCCACCTACGAGCAGTACTTC. Full variable domain (outside the CDR3, taken from reference TRBV5-5 and TRBJ2-7): DAGVTQSPTHLIKTRGQQVTLRCSPISGHKSVSWYQQVLGQGPQFIFQYYEKEERGRGNFPDRFSARQFPNYSSELNVNALLLGDSALYLCASSLVFRGTATYEQYFGPGTRLTVT.

The gene calls are TRBV6-1 and TRBJ2-1, with D possibly matching TRBD2 (5 bases). The V gene lost 4 bases and the J gene lost 8 bases, with 15 bases spanning the gap. The germline gives CDR1 MNHNS, CDR2 SASEGT. This CDR3 contains 14 residues. CDR3 coding DNA: TGTGCCAGCAGTGTAATAACCGGGCGGGATGAGCAGTTCTTC. Its protein product is CASSVITGRDEQFF.

The chain combines TRBV2 with TRBJ2-7; 7 nucleotides agree with TRBD2. CDR3 length: 13 residues. V dropped 8 bases and J dropped 3; count of bases not matched to a gene: 7. CDR1 and CDR2 from the germline V gene are SNHLY and FYNNEI. CDR3 in amino acids: CASETQRGYEQYF. Written as DNA, the CDR3 is TGTGCCAGCGAGACCCAGCGGGGCTACGAGCAGTACTTC.

This clone turned up a few times. This sequence joins TRBV11-2 and TRBJ2-2; possibly TRBD1 for D (6 bases). Trimming shortened V by 4 bases and J by 7 bases, and 16 bases separated the two germline ends. The CDR3 sequence is 15 residues long. The germline V gene encodes CDR1 SGHAT and CDR2 FQNNGV. The CDR3 DNA is TGTGCCAGCAGCTACTCTAGCACAGGGATCGGGGAGCTGTTTTTT. Protein product: CASSYSSTGIGELFF.

The V gene is TRBV6-1, the J gene TRBJ2-2; no definite D call. The CDR3 totals 10 residues. The ends were cut back, 6 bases at V and 8 bases at J, with 4 bases in the middle. The germline gives CDR1 MNHNS, CDR2 SASEGT. The CDR3 nucleotides are TGTGCCAGCAGCCGGGGGGAGCTGTTTTTT. It translates to CASSRGELFF.

The V and J genes are TRBV9 and TRBJ2-6; no reliable D call. The CDR3 length is 17 residues. Germline assignment: CDR1 SGDLS and CDR2 YYNGEE. V was shortened by 1 base and J by 0 bases, with 11 bases between the two germline ends. The CDR3 nucleotides are TGTGCCAGCAGCGTACCTGGAGTCAGCTCTGGGGCCAACGTCCTGACTTTC. Amino acids: CASSVPGVSSGANVLTF.

This clone appeared once. The chain is built from TRBV9 and TRBJ2-1; D unclear. In germline, CDR1 is SGDLS, CDR2 YYNGEE. CDR3 length: 14 amino acids. Trimming left V 9 bases short and J 2 bases short, with 15 bases between. CDR3 loop: CATAETATYNEQFF. CDR3 in DNA: TGTGCCACCGCGGAGACTGCCACCTACAATGAGCAGTTCTTC.

The rearrangement joins TRBV5-6 to TRBJ1-2; TRBD1 might be the D (5 bases). The CDR3 loop spans 15 amino acids. The germline V gene encodes CDR1 SGHDT and CDR2 YYEEEE. Trimming shortened V by 6 bases and J by 3 bases, and 18 bases separated the two germline ends. The CDR3 bases are TGTGCCAGCATTATTGGGACTAACAGCTACTATGGCTACACCTTC. It specifies CASIIGTNSYYGYTF.

This clone occurred a few times. This chain uses TRBV7-6 with TRBJ1-2; 8 bases fit TRBD1. V lost 2 bases to trimming and J lost 1 base; unmatched junction nucleotides: 9. There are 17 residues in the CDR3. Germline V gene data show CDR1 as SGHVS and CDR2 as FNYEAQ. The CDR3 bases are TGTGCCAGCAGCTTAAGGACAGGGACTAATCATAACTATGGCTACACCTTC. Protein: CASSLRTGTNHNYGYTF.

The gene calls are TRBV5-6 and TRBJ2-3, with a possible D match to TRBD1 (6 bases). Trimming removed 1 base from V and 1 base from J, with 22 bases in between. CDR1 SGHDT and CDR2 YYEEEE come from the germline V gene. This CDR3 spans 19 amino acids. CDR3 residues: CASSLQGAQGHPCTDTQYF. CDR3 bases: TGTGCCAGCAGCTTGCAAGGCGCCCAGGGGCACCCGTGCACAGATACGCAGTATTTT.

The chain is built from TRBV5-1 and TRBJ2-7, with 11 nucleotides matching TRBD2. The CDR3 spans 15 residues. Germline assignment: CDR1 SGHRS and CDR2 YFSETQ. J gave up 6 bases and V 4 bases, and 9 bases lay outside the gene matches. CDR3 sequence reads: CASSVLAGGRGEQYF. The CDR3 DNA is TGCGCCAGCAGCGTATTAGCGGGGGGGCGCGGCGAGCAGTACTTC.

The V call is TRBV6-5, the J call TRBJ1-2; D call uncertain. CDR3 size: 13 residues. V was pared by 5 bases and J by 4 bases, with 11 bases between. Germline CDR1 reads MNHEY; CDR2 reads SVGAGI. CDR3 in amino acids: CASSEGRAYGYTF. CDR3 DNA: TGTGCCAGCAGTGAGGGCAGAGCCTATGGCTACACCTTC.